Shown below are 14 T cell receptor beta chains from a single sample sequenced in a study of blood T cell repertoires in COVID-19. Generated by immunoSEQ multiplex PCR, the TCRdb table keeps only in-frame clones and is missing some. This sample has approximately 250,000 clones, with nearly 85% found just once. Sequencing was carried out using peripheral blood. The receptor set was obtained from a human donor in a cohort sampled during active COVID-19.

The chain combines TRBV3-1 (or the pseudogene TRBV3-2) with TRBJ2-1; 10 bases line up with TRBD1. Trimming removed 1 base from V and 6 bases from J; junction bases left unmatched: 9. The CDR3 runs to 17 residues. Germline loops: CDR1 LGHDT, CDR2 YNNKEL (reference sequence). Here the CDR3 DNA reads TGTGCCAGCAGCCAAGGACAGGGGGCTTTCCTGTGCAATGAGCAGTTCTTC. As protein: CASSQGQGAFLCNEQFF.

The gene calls are TRBV2 and TRBJ2-7; 9 positions match TRBD2. The V gene end was trimmed by 4 bases and the J gene end by 1 base; junction bases not matched to a gene: 2. There are 14 residues in the CDR3. Germline V gene sequence: CDR1 SNHLY, CDR2 FYNNEI. The CDR3 protein is CASSGGRGSYEQYF. The CDR3 nucleotides read TGTGCCAGCAGTGGCGGGAGGGGGTCCTACGAGCAGTACTTC.

The rearrangement links TRBV9 to TRBJ2-1, with 9 positions matching TRBD1. The trim removed 4 bases at V and 7 bases at J, leaving 6 bases unmatched. The CDR3 runs 14 residues. In germline, CDR1 is SGDLS, CDR2 YYNGEE. CDR3 sequence reads: CASSSGTGWNEQFF. CDR3 bases: TGTGCCAGCAGCTCCGGGACAGGGTGGAATGAGCAGTTCTTC. Filled out from reference TRBV9 and TRBJ2-1, the complete variable domain reads DSGVTQTPKHLITATGQRVTLRCSPRSGDLSVYWYQQSLDQGLQFLIQYYNGEERAKGNILERFSAQQFPDLHSELNLSSLELGDSALYFCASSSGTGWNEQFFGPGTRLTVL.

V gene TRBV18 combines with J gene TRBJ2-5, with a weak D call TRBD2 (7 bases). Trimming cost V 3 bases and J 2 bases, with 13 bases left between them. CDR1 KGHSH and CDR2 LQKENI come from the germline V gene. The CDR3 length is 15 residues. The DNA of the CDR3 is TGTGCCAGCTCACCCCCCGGGGGGCTACAAGAGACCCAGTACTTC. It encodes CASSPPGGLQETQYF.

The chain recombines TRBV5-1 with TRBJ2-3, with D perhaps TRBD1 (6 bases). The V end was cut by 7 bases, the J end by 3 bases, with 18 bases between. The CDR3 length is 15 residues. CDR1 and CDR2 (germline): SGHRS, YFSETQ. The CDR3 loop is CASQTQGRGTDTQYF. The CDR3 region has the DNA TGCGCCAGCCAAACTCAGGGGCGCGGGACAGATACGCAGTATTTT.

The chain uses TRBV21-1 and TRBJ2-7; the D segment call TRBD1 is taken from the table without a DNA check. TRBV21-1 is given as a pseudogene. The CDR3 length is 12 residues. CDR3 in amino acids: CASSHRGHEQYF. CDR3 nucleotides: TGTGCCAGCAGCCATAGGGGGCACGAGCAGTACTTC.

The J gene is TRBJ1-2, the V gene TRBV2, with 9 bases lining up with TRBD1. The V gene's germline CDR1 is SNHLY and CDR2 FYNNEI. This CDR3 contains 14 residues. J was trimmed by 8 bases and V by 1 base; bases with no gene match: 5. This CDR3 reads CASSEGQGVGGYTF. The CDR3 DNA reads TGTGCCAGCAGTGAAGGACAGGGGGTCGGAGGCTACACCTTC. Complete variable domain (other parts from reference TRBV2 and TRBJ1-2): EPEVTQTPSHQVTQMGQEVILRCVPISNHLYFYWYRQILGQKVEFLVSFYNNEISEKSEIFDDQFSVERPDGSNFTLKIRSTKLEDSAMYFCASSEGQGVGGYTFGSGTRLTVV.

This chain joins TRBV6-4 and TRBJ2-7, with TRBD2 as a possible D gene (6 bases). Germline-derived CDR1 and CDR2 are MRHNA and SNTAGT. The CDR3 consists of 12 residues. V was shortened by 7 bases and J by 6 bases, with 13 bases between the two germline ends. CDR3 sequence reads: CASTNRGSEQYF. The CDR3 DNA is TGTGCCAGCACAAACCGGGGGAGCGAGCAGTACTTC.

This clone was counted between two and nine times. V is TRBV5-4 and J is TRBJ1-4; 8 bases match TRBD1. V trimming: 3 bases; J trimming: 7 bases; junction bases outside the gene matches: 2. The CDR3 spans 13 residues. Germline V gene sequence: CDR1 SGHNT, CDR2 YYREEE (reference sequence). The CDR3 coding sequence is TGTGCCAGCAGCTCGACAGGGGTTGAAAAACTGTTTTTT. Its protein product is CASSSTGVEKLFF. Full variable domain (outside the CDR3, taken from reference TRBV5-4 and TRBJ1-4): ETGVTQSPTHLIKTRGQQVTLRCSSQSGHNTVSWYQQALGQGPQFIFQYYREEENGRGNFPPRFSGLQFPNYSSELNVNALELDDSALYLCASSSTGVEKLFFGSGTQLSVL.

V gene TRBV6-1 combines with J gene TRBJ1-5; D is unresolved. The CDR3 sequence is 15 residues long. Germline V lookup: CDR1 MNHNS, CDR2 SASEGT. V was trimmed by 3 bases and J by 4 bases, leaving 13 bases between them. This CDR3 is CASSEMSGGNQPQHF. As DNA, the CDR3 is TGTGCCAGCAGTGAGATGAGTGGAGGAAATCAGCCCCAGCATTTT.

The chain has TRBV7-9 and TRBJ1-1; 8 bases fit TRBD1. With 1 base clipped from V and 3 bases from J, the junction kept 10 bases outside the gene matches. Germline V lookup: CDR1 SEHNR, CDR2 FQNEAQ (reference sequence). This CDR3 contains 17 residues. CDR3 loop: CASSLVQGVGSDTEAFF. CDR3 nucleotide sequence: TGTGCCAGCAGCTTAGTACAGGGGGTAGGATCGGACACTGAAGCTTTCTTT. The full variable domain, completed using reference TRBV7-9 and TRBJ1-1, is DTGVSQNPRHKITKRGQNVTFRCDPISEHNRLYWYRQTLGQGPEFLTYFQNEAQLEKSRLLSDRFSAERPKGSFSTLEIQRTEQGDSAMYLCASSLVQGVGSDTEAFFGQGTRLTVV.

This chain joins TRBV15 and TRBJ1-1; 8 nucleotides align to TRBD1. The CDR3 spans 15 residues. Germline loops: CDR1 LNHNV, CDR2 YYDKDF (reference sequence). The V and J ends lost 4 bases and 1 base, in that order; junction bases with no gene match: 5. CDR3 amino acids: CATSMSGTGNTEAFF. The CDR3, as DNA: TGTGCCACCAGCATGTCCGGGACAGGGAACACTGAAGCTTTCTTT. The whole variable domain, filled in from reference TRBV15 and TRBJ1-1, reads DAMVIQNPRYQVTQFGKPVTLSCSQTLNHNVMYWYQQKSSQAPKLLFHYYDKDFNNEADTPDNFQSRRPNTSFCFLDIRSPGLGDTAMYLCATSMSGTGNTEAFFGQGTRLTVV.

V and J are TRBV18 and TRBJ2-2, with D possibly matching TRBD2 (5 bases). CDR1 is KGHSH, CDR2 LQKENI, per germline. V was trimmed by 4 bases and J by 3 bases, leaving 9 bases between them. The CDR3 totals 14 residues. The CDR3 sequence is CASSLAGHTGELFF. In DNA, the CDR3 is TGTGCCAGCTCACTCGCGGGTCACACCGGGGAGCTGTTTTTT.

The chain links TRBV6-1 to TRBJ2-1; D remains unclear. This CDR3 has 15 residues. CDR1 and CDR2 (germline): MNHNS, SASEGT. V was pared by 1 base and J by 1 base, with 8 bases between. The DNA of the CDR3 is TGTGCCAGCAGTGAAGTGCGCCCATCCTACAATGAGCAGTTCTTC. It encodes CASSEVRPSYNEQFF.